The 9 T cell receptor beta chains reported below all come from one sample, sequenced in a study of neurological immune-mediated disorders. TCRdb processed the 5' RACE reads anew with MiXCR; each CDR3 protein has one entry. This sample yields 60,000 to 90,000 distinct CDR3 sequences, of which approximately 10% are seen a single time; 9.5% to 10% belongs to the top ten. The time point here: longitudinal time-point 1 (baseline). Sequencing used PBMCs. The receptors shown here come from a man aged 30 to 39 in good health.

This clonotype was seen at least ten times. This chain uses TRBV7-6 with TRBJ2-7; D is possibly TRBD1 (5 bases). The CDR3 consists of 14 residues. Germline V gene lookup returns CDR1 SGHVS and CDR2 FNYEAQ. V lost 1 base and J 1 base, leaving 8 bases between the germline ends. CDR3 sequence reads: CASSLGRQSYEQYF. In DNA, the CDR3 is TGTGCCAGCAGCTTAGGCCGACAGTCCTACGAGCAGTACTTC.

This clonotype occurred many times. This chain joins TRBV3-1 and TRBJ2-1, with 8 bases identical to TRBD2. V shed 6 bases and J 10 bases; nucleotides not matched to a gene: 14. The germline gives CDR1 LGHDT, CDR2 YNNKEL (reference sequence). The CDR3 is 15 residues long. The CDR3 DNA is TGTGCCAGCAGTGATACCCTGGCGGGGGGCGACGAGCAGTTCTTC. Its protein is CASSDTLAGGDEQFF.

V is TRBV28 and J is TRBJ1-6; no reliable D call. The CDR3 is made up of 15 amino acids. From germline, CDR1 is MDHEN and CDR2 SYDVKM. V was clipped by 6 bases and J by 13 bases, with 22 bases between them. CDR3: CASSADYNLIFPLHF. The DNA for the CDR3 is TGTGCCAGCAGCGCCGATTATAACCTGATCTTCCCCCTCCACTTT.

This clonotype was found many times. The chain combines TRBV5-1 with TRBJ1-3; 7 positions agree with TRBD1. This CDR3 comprises 16 residues. Per the germline V gene, CDR1 is SGHRS and CDR2 is YFSETQ. With 0 bases clipped from V and 3 bases from J, the junction kept 6 bases outside the gene matches. This chain's CDR3 is CASSLGPQGYGNTIYF. The CDR3 DNA follows: TGCGCCAGCAGCTTGGGACCACAGGGGTATGGAAACACCATATATTTT. Full variable domain (remainder filled in from reference TRBV5-1 and TRBJ1-3): KAGVTQTPRYLIKTRGQQVTLSCSPISGHRSVSWYQQTPGQGLQFLFEYFSETQRNKGNFPGRFSGRQFSNSRSEMNVSTLELGDSALYLCASSLGPQGYGNTIYFGEGSWLTVV.

This clonotype was counted ten times or more. The chain joins TRBV29-1 to TRBJ2-5; TRBD1 aligns across 10 bases. CDR1 is SQVTM and CDR2 is ANQGSEA in the germline V gene. The CDR3 has 14 residues. The V and J ends lost 1 base and 5 bases, in that order; junction bases with no gene match: 4. The CDR3 here is CSVEGDRGSETQYF. CDR3 DNA sequence: TGCAGCGTTGAAGGGGACAGGGGTTCGGAGACCCAGTACTTC.

This clonotype has ten or more counts. V gene TRBV11-2 combines with J gene TRBJ2-2; D uncertain. There are 12 residues in the CDR3. The V end lost 6 bases, the J end lost 6 bases, and 8 bases lay between the germline ends. Germline CDR1 and CDR2: SGHAT and FQNNGV. In DNA, the CDR3 is TGTGCCAGCAGTAATCTCGCCGGGGAGCTGTTTTTT. Protein: CASSNLAGELFF.

The table lists this clonotype with many counts. The chain combines TRBV28 with TRBJ2-2; perhaps TRBD2 as D (6 bases). Trimming removed 6 bases from V and 5 bases from J, with 19 bases in between. This CDR3 comprises 16 residues. The germline V gene encodes CDR1 MDHEN and CDR2 SYDVKM. This chain's CDR3 is CASSQDGRGRTGELFF. CDR3 in DNA: TGTGCCAGCAGCCAGGACGGGAGAGGTCGGACCGGGGAGCTGTTTTTT.

There are many counts of this clonotype. This chain joins TRBV7-9 and TRBJ1-1; D is ambiguous. Trimming took off 3 bases at V and 2 bases at J, with 4 bases between the two ends. Germline V CDR1 and CDR2: SEHNR, FQNEAQ (reference sequence). This CDR3 has 12 amino acids. DNA for the CDR3: TGTGCCAGCAGCTTCGCAAACACTGAAGCTTTCTTT. It is translated as CASSFANTEAFF.

In this sample, this clonotype turned up many times. The CDR3 sequence is CASSQTPRSYNEQFF. In DNA form, the CDR3 reads TGCGCCAGCAGCCAAACACCCCGCTCCTACAATGAGCAGTTCTTC. This chain joins TRBV4-1 and TRBJ2-1; D gene ambiguous. V gave up 2 bases and J gave up 0 bases, with 8 bases separating them. The CDR3 is 15 amino acids. The germline V gene encodes CDR1 MGHRA and CDR2 YSYEKL.